The 14 T cell receptor beta chains below come from one sample, sequenced in a study of early T cells in non-severe SARS-CoV-2 infection. Each CDR3 protein is one row after TCRdb ran MiXCR on the 5' RACE reads. This table holds 50,000 to 55,000 distinct CDR3 sequences, about 10% found once. Sequenced sample: whole blood. All receptors come from an adult who was a healthcare worker with PCR-confirmed SARS-CoV-2 infection or an uninfected control (not recorded which).

V and J are TRBV6-2 or TRBV6-3 and TRBJ1-1; 11 bases are a match to TRBD1. The J segment lost 11 bases and the V segment lost 2 bases, leaving 4 bases of the junction unmatched. Germline-derived CDR1 and CDR2 are MNHEY and SVGEGT. The CDR3 has 13 residues. In nucleotides, the CDR3 is TGTGCCAGCAGTTACGGACAGGGGGCGCGGGCTTTCTTT. This translates into CASSYGQGARAFF.

This clonotype was counted ten times or more. V is TRBV7-2 and J is TRBJ2-1; D unresolved. V lost 2 bases, J lost 1 base, and 6 bases lay in between. The CDR3 totals 14 residues. From germline, CDR1 is SGHTA and CDR2 FQGNSA. CDR3 residues: CASSLSGSYNEQFF. The DNA for the CDR3 is TGTGCCAGCAGCTTATCCGGGTCCTACAATGAGCAGTTCTTC.

This clonotype has a handful of counts. The V gene is TRBV11-2, the J gene TRBJ2-3, with a tentative D call TRBD1 (5 bases). This CDR3 is 13 amino acids long. Between the trimmed V and J ends, which lost 2 bases and 9 bases, there was a span of 12 bases. CDR1 is SGHAT and CDR2 is FQNNGV in the germline V gene. CDR3 DNA: TGTGCCAGCAGCTTACAGGCCTCAGGGACGCAGTATTTT. Translating it yields CASSLQASGTQYF.

The sample holds many counts of this clonotype. The chain combines TRBV5-4 with TRBJ2-1; D perhaps matches TRBD2 (6 bases). The CDR3 covers 14 residues. The V and J ends lost 2 bases and 5 bases respectively, with 11 bases between them. Germline CDR1 is SGHNT and CDR2 is YYREEE (reference sequence). The CDR3, as DNA: TGTGCCAGCAGCTTTCCGGGACTTGACAATGAGCAGTTCTTC. It encodes CASSFPGLDNEQFF.

The rearrangement joins TRBV12-3 or TRBV12-4 to TRBJ2-2; D unclear. This CDR3 region has 14 residues. V lost 3 bases, J lost 0 bases, and 5 bases lay in between. The CDR3 loop is CASSFGSNTGELFF. CDR3 nucleotide sequence: TGTGCCAGCAGTTTTGGCTCGAACACCGGGGAGCTGTTTTTT.

J is TRBJ2-7 and V is TRBV12-3 or TRBV12-4; the match to TRBD2 covers 7 bases. With 6 bases clipped from V and 1 base from J, the junction kept 9 bases outside the gene matches. CDR3 length: 15 amino acids. The CDR3 loop is CASSPGGRRSYEQYF. Here the CDR3 DNA reads TGTGCCAGCAGCCCCGGGGGGAGGCGATCCTACGAGCAGTACTTC.

The rearrangement links TRBV14 to TRBJ2-3; D unclear. Germline CDR1 and CDR2: SGHDN and FVKESK. V was clipped by 1 base and J by 6 bases, with 8 bases between them. The CDR3 extends over 13 amino acids. CDR3 in amino acids: CASSQAGLDTQYF. The DNA of the CDR3 is TGTGCCAGCAGCCAAGCAGGTTTGGATACGCAGTATTTT.

This clonotype was seen many times. The chain joins TRBV7-8 to TRBJ1-5, with a possible D match to TRBD1 (6 bases). The CDR3 is made up of 14 amino acids. The V gene lost 0 bases and the J gene lost 7 bases, with 10 bases spanning the gap. Germline CDR1 is SGHVS and CDR2 is FQNEAQ. The CDR3 DNA is TGTGCCAGCAGCTTAGCGGAGCAGGGGCAGCCCCAGCATTTT. It is translated as CASSLAEQGQPQHF.

This clonotype was found many times. Written as DNA, the CDR3 is TGTGCCACCAGCAGAGATCCCGGAAACTATGGCTACACCTTC. Translating it yields CATSRDPGNYGYTF. The V gene is TRBV15, the J gene TRBJ1-2, with D unresolved. Trimming took off 0 bases at V and 2 bases at J, with 7 bases between the two ends. This CDR3 has 14 amino acids. Per germline, CDR1 LNHNV and CDR2 YYDKDF (reference sequence).

This clonotype showed up many times. The rearrangement joins TRBV5-1 to TRBJ2-7, with 11 bases aligning to TRBD1. From germline, CDR1 is SGHRS and CDR2 YFSETQ. The CDR3 is 14 residues long. The V segment lost 3 bases and the J segment 6 bases; nucleotides outside the gene matches: 5. The CDR3 is CASSSAGQGGEQYF. The DNA of the CDR3 is TGCGCCAGCAGCTCAGCGGGACAGGGGGGCGAGCAGTACTTC.

This clonotype was seen a few times. The V and J genes are TRBV2 and TRBJ2-3, with 9 positions matching TRBD1. Germline lookup yields CDR1 SNHLY and CDR2 FYNNEI. The CDR3 length is 14 residues. The trim removed 8 bases at V and 4 bases at J, leaving 7 bases unmatched. The CDR3 sequence is CASHHRGPSDTQYF. The CDR3 coding sequence is TGTGCCAGCCATCACAGGGGGCCCTCAGATACGCAGTATTTT.

This clonotype was seen repeatedly, ten times or more. The V and J genes are TRBV28 and TRBJ1-4, with D uncertain. V lost 6 bases and J lost 7, with 9 bases in between. The CDR3 spans 12 residues. The germline V gene encodes CDR1 MDHEN and CDR2 SYDVKM. Here the CDR3 reads CASSLRVEKLFF. DNA for the CDR3: TGTGCCAGCAGCCTTAGGGTTGAAAAACTGTTTTTT.

In this sample, this clonotype turned up a few times. The CDR3, as DNA: TGCGCCAGCAGCTTGGTGTCGGACGGGAGCATCGAGACCCAGTACTTC. Translated: CASSLVSDGSIETQYF. This sequence joins TRBV5-1 and TRBJ2-5, with D perhaps matching TRBD2 (6 bases). V lost 0 bases and J lost 5, with 17 bases in between. Germline-derived CDR1 and CDR2 are SGHRS and YFSETQ. This CDR3 is 16 amino acids long.

This clonotype came up a few times. The rearrangement joins TRBV5-1 to TRBJ2-2; D is possibly TRBD1 or TRBD2 (6 bases each). The CDR3 is 15 amino acids. Looked up from germline, CDR1 is SGHRS and CDR2 is YFSETQ. Between the trimmed V and J ends, which lost 2 bases and 3 bases, there was a span of 11 bases. Written as DNA, the CDR3 is TGCGCCAGCAGCTTTAAGGGGGGAGACACCGGGGAGCTGTTTTTT. Amino acids: CASSFKGGDTGELFF.